The 31 T cell receptor beta chains below were found in one sample sequenced in a study of CD8+ T cells in alopecia areata. RNA was isolated and reverse transcribed to cDNA, the sequencing template. Profiled with immunoSEQ multiplex PCR; TCRdb holds only in-frame clones, not every one. The sample consists of hundreds of thousands of clones, roughly two thirds of them appearing once. The starting material was CD4+ T cells sorted from blood, obtained at week 0. Receptor source: a human donor with alopecia areata.

This chain connects TRBV29-1 to TRBJ2-3, with a tentative D call TRBD1 (5 bases). Germline CDR1 reads SQVTM; CDR2 reads ANQGSEA. The V end was cut by 8 bases, the J end by 1 base, with 13 bases between. This CDR3 region has 13 residues. The CDR3 loop reads CSISGSGTDTQYF. DNA for the CDR3: TGCAGCATATCAGGGTCGGGCACAGATACGCAGTATTTT.

The chain is built from TRBV21-1 and TRBJ2-7; TRBD2 is taken as the D call from the table, unchecked against the DNA. TRBV21-1 is recorded as a pseudogene. This CDR3 spans 14 amino acids. CDR3 in DNA: TGTGCCAGCAGCAAGTGCGGGGGGATCTACGAGCAGTACTTC. It is translated as CASSKCGGIYEQYF.

This chain connects TRBV9 to TRBJ2-5, with no clear D. There are 15 residues in the CDR3. Trimming stripped 0 bases from V and 3 bases from J, with 12 bases between. Germline V gene sequence: CDR1 SGDLS, CDR2 YYNGEE. DNA for the CDR3: TGTGCCAGCAGCGTAGTTGGTAAAGAGAAAGAGACCCAGTACTTC. Protein sequence: CASSVVGKEKETQYF.

The V and J genes are TRBV4-2 and TRBJ2-1; no reliable D call. V lost 0 bases and J 2 bases, leaving 5 bases between the germline ends. Germline lookup yields CDR1 LGHNA and CDR2 YNFKEQ. This CDR3 has 14 residues. The CDR3 DNA sequence: TGTGCCAGCAGCCAAGATCTTCCCTACAATGAGCAGTTCTTC. Protein product: CASSQDLPYNEQFF.

This clone was observed a few times. The chain employs TRBV30 and TRBJ2-7; D not resolved. Deletions cut 0 bases from V and 3 bases from J, with 12 bases between. Germline CDR1 is GTSNPN and CDR2 is SVGIG (reference sequence). This CDR3 has 14 amino acids. This CDR3 reads CAWSVLRVRYEQYF. CDR3 DNA sequence: TGTGCCTGGAGTGTACTTAGGGTTCGCTACGAGCAGTACTTC.

The rearrangement uses TRBV4-3 and TRBJ1-1; no definite D call. The ends were cut back, 0 bases at V and 5 bases at J, with 7 bases in the middle. The CDR3 consists of 13 residues. In germline, CDR1 is LGHNA, CDR2 YSLEER. CDR3 DNA sequence: TGCGCCAGCAGCCAAGATAAGGTGACTGAAGCTTTCTTT. This translates into CASSQDKVTEAFF.

This clone has only a few counts. V is TRBV11-2 and J is TRBJ2-5, with 8 bases fitting TRBD2. Per germline, CDR1 SGHAT and CDR2 FQNNGV. After removal of 2 bases from V and 5 bases from J, the junction contained 10 bases not matched to a gene. The CDR3 loop spans 16 amino acids. The CDR3 nucleotides are TGTGCCAGCAGCTTAACCCCAGGGAGCGGGGGTGAGACCCAGTACTTC. It encodes CASSLTPGSGGETQYF.

The V gene is TRBV27, the J gene TRBJ1-6; no firm D call. Trimming took off 2 bases at V and 5 bases at J, with 7 bases between the two ends. This CDR3 spans 14 amino acids. CDR1 is MNHEY, CDR2 SMNVEV, per germline (reference sequence). CDR3 in amino acids: CASSLRADNSPLHF. The CDR3 DNA follows: TGTGCCAGCAGTTTACGCGCAGATAATTCACCCCTCCACTTT.

This chain connects TRBV29-1 to TRBJ2-7, with no clear D. Trimming cost V 3 bases and J 2 bases, with 5 bases left between them. The V gene's germline CDR1 is SQVTM and CDR2 ANQGSEA. The CDR3 is made up of 11 amino acids. This chain's CDR3 is CSVEAAYEQYF. The CDR3 nucleotides read TGCAGCGTTGAGGCGGCCTACGAGCAGTACTTC.

This clone was observed a few times. The rearrangement uses TRBV7-8 and TRBJ2-6, with D uncertain. The V and J ends lost 1 base and 2 bases respectively, with 9 bases between them. This CDR3 has 16 residues. CDR1 and CDR2 (germline): SGHVS, FQNEAQ. Here the CDR3 DNA reads TGTGCCAGCAGCTTAGAAGGCCGGCCTGGGGCCAACGTCCTGACTTTC. It codes for CASSLEGRPGANVLTF.

This chain links TRBV27 with TRBJ2-1; D is undetermined. Germline V gene data show CDR1 as MNHEY and CDR2 as SMNVEV (reference sequence). The CDR3 is 13 residues long. The V end was cut by 6 bases, the J end by 0 bases, with 6 bases between. The CDR3 bases are TGTGCCAGCAGACAGAGCTCCTACAATGAGCAGTTCTTC. This sequence encodes CASRQSSYNEQFF.

The rearrangement joins TRBV5-6 to TRBJ2-1; no definite D call. V was clipped by 4 bases and J by 8 bases, with 16 bases between them. The CDR3 runs to 14 residues. In germline, CDR1 is SGHDT, CDR2 YYEEEE. In DNA form, the CDR3 reads TGTGCCAGCAGCCCCTTAGGGTCGGGCGATGAGCAGTTCTTC. This codes for CASSPLGSGDEQFF.

This clone was detected once. The chain employs TRBV6-5 and TRBJ1-3, with 7 bases lining up with TRBD1. The junction had 4 bases not matched to a gene; V was cut back by 2 bases and J by 0 bases. Germline CDR1 MNHEY, CDR2 SVGAGI. The CDR3 runs to 16 residues. In nucleotides, the CDR3 is TGTGCCAGCAGTTACGCCGGGACAGCCTCTGGAAACACCATATATTTT. This translates into CASSYAGTASGNTIYF.

J is TRBJ2-2 and V is TRBV9, with D possibly matching TRBD2 (5 bases). The CDR3 runs 15 residues. The ends were cut back, 0 bases at V and 8 bases at J, with 14 bases in the middle. CDR1 SGDLS and CDR2 YYNGEE come from the germline V gene. The CDR3 coding sequence is TGTGCCAGCAGCGTAGCGGGGATATCACCGGGGGAGCTGTTTTTT. As protein: CASSVAGISPGELFF.

This clone was observed once. This rearrangement joins TRBV2 to TRBJ2-7; D perhaps matches TRBD2 (5 bases). Germline CDR1 SNHLY, CDR2 FYNNEI. V was shortened by 6 bases and J by 2 bases, with 8 bases between the two germline ends. The CDR3 is 12 residues long. Here the CDR3 reads CASRPGTYEQYF. CDR3 DNA: TGTGCCAGCAGGCCGGGGACCTACGAGCAGTACTTC.

The chain carries TRBV6-9 and TRBJ1-2; D gene uncertain. CDR1 and CDR2 from the germline V gene are MNHGY and SVAAGI. The CDR3 covers 12 residues. Trimming removed 11 bases at V and 2 bases at J, with 12 bases between. The CDR3 reads CARRAENYGYTF. CDR3 coding DNA: TGTGCCCGCCGGGCGGAGAACTATGGCTACACCTTC.

This chain links TRBV7-9 with TRBJ2-2; 8 positions agree with TRBD1. Germline V gene data show CDR1 as SEHNR and CDR2 as FQNEAQ (reference sequence). The CDR3 has 15 residues. With 5 bases clipped from V and 4 bases from J, the junction kept 6 bases outside the gene matches. This CDR3 is CASSPGQGPTGELFF. The CDR3 DNA follows: TGTGCCAGCAGCCCCGGACAGGGCCCCACCGGGGAGCTGTTTTTT. The complete variable domain, with remaining parts taken from reference TRBV7-9 and TRBJ2-2, reads DTGVSQNPRHKITKRGQNVTFRCDPISEHNRLYWYRQTLGQGPEFLTYFQNEAQLEKSRLLSDRFSAERPKGSFSTLEIQRTEQGDSAMYLCASSPGQGPTGELFFGEGSRLTVL.

The chain links TRBV7-8 to TRBJ1-5; 7 bases line up with TRBD1. CDR1 is SGHVS and CDR2 is FQNEAQ in the germline V gene. V was clipped by 5 bases and J by 4 bases; unmatched bases: 2. CDR3 length: 13 amino acids. Here the CDR3 DNA reads TGTGCCAGCAGCCGGACAGGAAATCAGCCCCAGCATTTT. Translation gives CASSRTGNQPQHF.

The V call is TRBV5-1, the J call TRBJ2-1; a weak D match, TRBD1 (6 bases). The ends were cut back, 4 bases at V and 9 bases at J, with 20 bases in the middle. Per the germline V gene, CDR1 is SGHRS and CDR2 is YFSETQ. The length of the CDR3 is 15 residues. The CDR3 DNA reads TGCGCCAGCAGCCTGGGGGCCGAAAAAACGGGTGAGCAGTTCTTC. Translation gives CASSLGAEKTGEQFF. The full variable domain, in which reference TRBV5-1 and TRBJ2-1 provide the parts outside the CDR3, is KAGVTQTPRYLIKTRGQQVTLSCSPISGHRSVSWYQQTPGQGLQFLFEYFSETQRNKGNFPGRFSGRQFSNSRSEMNVSTLELGDSALYLCASSLGAEKTGEQFFGPGTRLTVL.

As concerns this clone: This specimen includes other DNA sequences encoding the same CDR3. The CDR3 loop reads CASSLAGGTYNEQFF. The CDR3 coding sequence is TGTGCCAGCAGCTTAGCGGGGGGTACCTACAATGAGCAGTTCTTC. The V gene is TRBV7-2, the J gene TRBJ2-1; a possible D gene is TRBD2 (6 bases). Trimming left V 0 bases short and J 2 bases short, with 8 bases between. The CDR3 consists of 15 residues. CDR1 SGHTA and CDR2 FQGNSA come from the germline V gene.

The chain recombines TRBV4-3 with TRBJ2-6, with TRBD1 as a possible D gene (5 bases). Germline V gene sequence: CDR1 LGHNA, CDR2 YSLEER. V dropped 1 base and J dropped 2 bases, with 15 bases sitting between them. This CDR3 is 18 amino acids long. CDR3 loop: CASSQVLGPTAGANVLTF. CDR3 nucleotide sequence: TGCGCCAGCAGCCAAGTCTTAGGGCCGACAGCTGGGGCCAACGTCCTGACTTTC.

This rearrangement joins TRBV30 to TRBJ2-5, with D perhaps being TRBD1 or TRBD2 (5 bases each). The V end lost 0 bases, the J end lost 2 bases, and 10 bases lay between the germline ends. The CDR3 has 14 amino acids. The germline gives CDR1 GTSNPN, CDR2 SVGIG (reference sequence). CDR3 nucleotide sequence: TGTGCCTGGAGTGTACTTGGGGGACAAGAGACCCAGTACTTC. Translation gives CAWSVLGGQETQYF.

The table lists this clone with a few counts. This rearrangement joins TRBV29-1 to TRBJ1-1, with 7 bases fitting TRBD1. The CDR3 covers 12 residues. The trim removed 7 bases at V and 5 bases at J, leaving 7 bases unmatched. Germline V CDR1 and CDR2: SQVTM, ANQGSEA. CDR3 DNA: TGCAGCGCCCTACAGGGGAGGACTGAAGCTTTCTTT. This encodes CSALQGRTEAFF.

This rearrangement joins TRBV18 to TRBJ1-1; D call uncertain. CDR1 and CDR2 (germline): KGHSH, LQKENI. V dropped 3 bases and J dropped 1 base, with 9 bases sitting between them. The CDR3 extends over 14 amino acids. The DNA for the CDR3 is TGTGCCAGCTCACCGAGCGGGCGGAACACTGAAGCTTTCTTT. Protein sequence: CASSPSGRNTEAFF.

J is TRBJ1-1 and V is TRBV10-3, with D possibly being TRBD1 (6 bases). Germline V lookup: CDR1 ENHRY, CDR2 SYGVKD. Trimming pared 8 bases from V and 0 bases from J, leaving 13 bases between. The CDR3 contains 14 residues. CDR3 region: CAIGWDTMNTEAFF. The DNA of the CDR3 is TGTGCCATCGGGTGGGACACGATGAACACTGAAGCTTTCTTT.

The rearrangement links TRBV5-6 to TRBJ2-3; a possible D gene is TRBD2 (6 bases). This CDR3 has 15 residues. With 0 bases removed from V and 0 bases from J, the gap between germline ends came to 8 bases. Germline values: CDR1 SGHDT, CDR2 YYEEEE. CDR3 nucleotide sequence: TGTGCCAGCAGCTTGGATGGGACTAGCACAGATACGCAGTATTTT. Protein product: CASSLDGTSTDTQYF.

CDR3 in amino acids: CAWSTTAGGRTDTQYF. The CDR3 nucleotides read TGTGCCTGGAGTACCACCGCGGGGGGGCGTACAGATACGCAGTATTTT. V gene TRBV30 combines with J gene TRBJ2-3; TRBD2 aligns across 9 bases. This CDR3 region has 16 residues. Germline CDR1 and CDR2: GTSNPN and SVGIG (reference sequence). With V trimmed by 2 bases and J by 3 bases, 9 bases remained unmatched.

The chain recombines TRBV29-1 with TRBJ2-3, with D perhaps matching TRBD2 (6 bases). Germline CDR1 SQVTM, CDR2 ANQGSEA. The CDR3 loop spans 14 amino acids. Trimming cost V 7 bases and J 0 bases, with 14 bases left between them. Here the CDR3 DNA reads TGCAGCGCCCGGGACTTTACTAGCACAGATACGCAGTATTTT. Encoded protein: CSARDFTSTDTQYF.

This clone showed up just a few times. V gene TRBV18 combines with J gene TRBJ1-5; no reliable D call. The CDR3 has 16 amino acids. Trimming removed 2 bases at V and 4 bases at J, with 15 bases between. Germline loops: CDR1 KGHSH, CDR2 LQKENI. CDR3 sequence (DNA): TGTGCCAGCTCACCATCGGTCGGCAGCGCTAATCAGCCCCAGCATTTT. As protein: CASSPSVGSANQPQHF.

This chain connects TRBV9 to TRBJ1-5; 7 bases are a match to TRBD1. Germline assignment: CDR1 SGDLS and CDR2 YYNGEE. The J segment lost 3 bases and the V segment lost 0 bases, leaving 3 bases of the junction unmatched. The CDR3 totals 15 residues. The CDR3 region is CASSVEGGPNQPQHF. For the CDR3, the DNA is TGTGCCAGCAGCGTAGAAGGGGGCCCCAATCAGCCCCAGCATTTT.

This clone was counted once. The genes are TRBV29-1 and TRBJ1-1; D might be TRBD1 (5 bases). V lost 6 bases to trimming and J lost 0 bases, with 11 bases between them. CDR1 is SQVTM, CDR2 ANQGSEA, per germline. This CDR3 spans 13 amino acids. CDR3 amino acids: CSVGGRMNTEAFF. In nucleotides, the CDR3 is TGCAGCGTGGGGGGACGGATGAACACTGAAGCTTTCTTT.